A single sample is the source of the 14 T cell receptor beta chains below, sequenced in a study of blood T cells in healthy people across ages. A sample-barcoded 5' primer and a J-beta primer mix were used in a second PCR of roughly 7 to 12 cycles. In TCRdb, the 5' RACE reads were re-called with MiXCR into one record per CDR3 protein. Seen here are 790,000 or so distinct CDR3 sequences, more than 50% observed once, and the top ten hold roughly 25%. The sample was blood. The receptors come from a man aged 35 to 55 in good health.

The V and J genes are TRBV12-3 or TRBV12-4 and TRBJ2-4; D not certain. TRBJ2-7 matches the DNA end more closely, so the J call is doubtful. The CDR3 has 14 residues. CDR3: CASSSPVLGYEQYF. DNA for the CDR3: TGTGCCAGCAGTTCCCCGGTTTTGGGGTACGAGCAGTACTTC.

This clonotype occurred once. The chain combines TRBV5-1 with TRBJ2-1, with TRBD2 matching 11 bases. Per the germline V gene, CDR1 is SGHRS and CDR2 is YFSETQ. J was trimmed by 2 bases and V by 2 bases; bases with no gene match: 9. This CDR3 has 18 residues. The CDR3 loop reads CASSFVTSGITAYNEQFF. CDR3 nucleotides: TGCGCCAGCAGCTTCGTGACTAGCGGGATCACCGCCTACAATGAGCAGTTCTTC.

The chain links TRBV20-1 to TRBJ1-5; D perhaps matches TRBD1 (5 bases). The CDR3 loop spans 13 amino acids. The V gene lost 5 bases and the J gene lost 7 bases, with 15 bases spanning the gap. Germline CDR1 and CDR2: DFQATT and SNEGSKA (reference sequence). Written as DNA, the CDR3 is TGCAGTGCTTCACGCGACAGACAACAGCCCCAGCATTTT. Translating it yields CSASRDRQQPQHF.

The V gene is TRBV6-2 or TRBV6-3, the J gene TRBJ1-5; TRBD1 agrees at 9 bases. The V segment lost 5 bases and the J segment 2 bases; nucleotides outside the gene matches: 13. The CDR3 totals 18 residues. CDR1 MNHEY and CDR2 SVGEGT come from the germline V gene. The CDR3 sequence is CASSPGQGFSVGNQPQHF. Written as DNA, the CDR3 is TGTGCCAGCAGTCCGGGACAGGGATTTTCTGTGGGCAATCAGCCCCAGCATTTT.

The genes are TRBV7-3 and TRBJ2-3, with 10 bases matching TRBD1. Per germline, CDR1 SGHTA and CDR2 FQGTGA. V gave up 7 bases and J gave up 4 bases; unmatched junction bases: 8. The CDR3 runs 15 residues. CDR3 sequence reads: CASNKGQGSSDTQYF. In DNA form, the CDR3 reads TGTGCCAGCAACAAGGGACAGGGGAGCTCAGATACGCAGTATTTT. Full variable domain (missing parts from reference TRBV7-3 and TRBJ2-3): GAGVSQTPSNKVTEKGKYVELRCDPISGHTALYWYRQSLGQGPEFLIYFQGTGAADDSGLPNDRFFAVRPEGSVSTLKIQRTERGDSAVYLCASNKGQGSSDTQYFGPGTRLTVL.

The V and J genes are TRBV4-2 and TRBJ1-1; no clear D gene. The ends were cut back, 1 base at V and 0 bases at J, with 9 bases in the middle. Germline loops: CDR1 LGHNA, CDR2 YNFKEQ. The CDR3 is 15 amino acids. CDR3 sequence reads: CASSQADEMNTEAFF. As DNA, the CDR3 is TGTGCCAGCAGCCAAGCGGACGAAATGAACACTGAAGCTTTCTTT.

The chain employs TRBV6-5 and TRBJ2-4, with a weak D call TRBD2 (6 bases). The end of the DNA is better explained by TRBJ2-7, so the J call may be wrong. The CDR3 is 15 residues long. Germline V CDR1 and CDR2: MNHEY, SVGAGI. CDR3 sequence (DNA): TGTGCCAGCAGCCATACCCGGACTAACTCCTACGAGCAGTACTTC. Encoded protein: CASSHTRTNSYEQYF.

This clonotype was observed once. The chain carries TRBV9 and TRBJ2-7, with 8 positions matching TRBD1. In germline, CDR1 is SGDLS, CDR2 YYNGEE. This CDR3 has 18 residues. With 0 bases clipped from V and 4 bases from J, the junction kept 15 bases outside the gene matches. In DNA form, the CDR3 reads TGTGCCAGCAGCGTAGATAGGTGTCGGGGACAGGAAGTGTACGAGCAGTACTTC. Amino acids: CASSVDRCRGQEVYEQYF. The full variable domain, with the rest looked up from reference TRBV9 and TRBJ2-7, is DSGVTQTPKHLITATGQRVTLRCSPRSGDLSVYWYQQSLDQGLQFLIQYYNGEERAKGNILERFSAQQFPDLHSELNLSSLELGDSALYFCASSVDRCRGQEVYEQYFGPGTRLTVT.

This clonotype was recorded a few times. This chain joins TRBV14 and TRBJ2-1, with D unresolved. Trimming left V 0 bases short and J 12 bases short, with 12 bases between. The CDR3 has 13 amino acids. Germline V gives CDR1 SGHDN, CDR2 FVKESK. CDR3 sequence (DNA): TGTGCCAGCAGCCAAGAGTTTTACGGTAGGCAGTTCTTC. This codes for CASSQEFYGRQFF.

This sequence joins TRBV20-1 and TRBJ2-3, with D possibly being TRBD1 (5 bases). The CDR3 covers 15 residues. Trimming pared 0 bases from V and 5 bases from J, leaving 15 bases between. The germline V gene encodes CDR1 DFQATT and CDR2 SNEGSKA (reference sequence). DNA for the CDR3: TGCAGTGCTAGAGATCTGGCTAGGGGTGGAGATACGCAGTATTTT. This sequence encodes CSARDLARGGDTQYF.

CDR3 sequence: CATSRETKSYGYTF. DNA for the CDR3: TGTGCCACCAGCAGAGAGACCAAGTCCTATGGCTACACCTTC. The chain joins TRBV15 to TRBJ1-2, with D uncertain. The V end lost 0 bases, the J end lost 4 bases, and 9 bases lay between the germline ends. The CDR3 spans 14 residues. Germline lookup yields CDR1 LNHNV and CDR2 YYDKDF (reference sequence).

With respect to this clonotype: At one boundary the junction diverges from the germline segment, which might be a read error. The chain couples TRBV7-9 to TRBJ1-6, with no clear D. Germline CDR1 SEHNR, CDR2 FQNEAQ (reference sequence). CDR3 length: 14 amino acids. The CDR3 nucleotides are TGTGCCAGCAGCTTAGGAGAGAGAGATTCACCCCCCCACTTT. This sequence encodes CASSLGERDSPPHF.

The chain is built from TRBV20-1 and TRBJ2-7; 9 bases are a match to TRBD2. This CDR3 is built from 15 residues. V shed 0 bases, J shed 1 base, and the junction held 4 bases outside the gene matches. In germline, CDR1 is DFQATT, CDR2 SNEGSKA (reference sequence). The CDR3 sequence: CSARDRLAGSYEQYF. The DNA for the CDR3 is TGCAGTGCTAGAGACAGGCTAGCGGGGTCCTACGAGCAGTACTTC.

This clonotype was observed a single time. CDR3 in DNA: TGTGCCACAGAGTCGGAATCTCAGGGCGATTACGAGCAGTACTTC. Translating it yields CATESESQGDYEQYF. The V call is TRBV24-1, the J call TRBJ2-7; perhaps TRBD1 as D (5 bases). The CDR3 spans 15 residues. The V end was cut by 10 bases, the J end by 4 bases, with 22 bases between. Germline values: CDR1 KGHDR, CDR2 SFDVKD.